This TCR beta chain stems from a study of cytomegalovirus exposure and HLA in healthy donors. Data came from immunoSEQ multiplex PCR; TCRdb stores just in-frame clones and leaves some out. The table shows hundreds of thousands of clones, with about 90% occurring only once. Comment on this clone: Its cognate antigen is unknown.

CDR3 length: 11 amino acids. Germline loops: CDR1 MGHRA, CDR2 YSYEKL. V shed 4 bases and J shed 6 bases, with 7 bases lying between them. Study outcomes and limitations: Some public TCRs appeared in many individuals, while most sequences were rare. The study put 150 to 200 TCR beta chains on its list as cytomegalovirus-associated.

Input material: PBMCs. The sequence derives from a woman aged 25-40 years in good health and CMV-seronegative. V is TRBV4-1 and J is TRBJ2-7; no definite D call. CDR3 protein: CASSRGPEQYF. As DNA, the CDR3 is TGCGCCAGCAGCCGAGGACCCGAGCAGTACTTC.